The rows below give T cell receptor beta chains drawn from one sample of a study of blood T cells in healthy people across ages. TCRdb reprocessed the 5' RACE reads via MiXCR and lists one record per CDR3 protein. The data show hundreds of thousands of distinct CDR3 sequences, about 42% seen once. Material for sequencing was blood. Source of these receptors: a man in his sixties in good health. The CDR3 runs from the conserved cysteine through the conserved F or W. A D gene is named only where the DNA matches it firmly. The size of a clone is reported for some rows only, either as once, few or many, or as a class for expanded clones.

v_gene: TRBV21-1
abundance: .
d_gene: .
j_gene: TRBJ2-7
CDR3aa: CASSNPVSDRAYEQYF
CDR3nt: TGTGCCAGCAGCAACCCAGTAAGTGACAGAGCCTACGAGCAGTACTTC

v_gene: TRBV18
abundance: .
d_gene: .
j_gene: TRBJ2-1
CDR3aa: CASSPQAAGAWDNEQFF
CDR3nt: TGTGCCAGCTCACCACAGGCGGCGGGCGCCTGGGACAATGAGCAGTTCTTC

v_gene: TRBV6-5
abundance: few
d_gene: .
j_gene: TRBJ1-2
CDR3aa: CASSETGYGYTF
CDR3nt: TGTGCCAGCAGCGAAACGGGCTATGGCTACACCTTC

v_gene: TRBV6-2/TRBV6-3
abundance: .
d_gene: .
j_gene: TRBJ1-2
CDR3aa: CASSYASDSYDYGYTF
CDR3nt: TGTGCCAGCAGTTACGCATCAGACAGCTACGACTATGGCTACACCTTC

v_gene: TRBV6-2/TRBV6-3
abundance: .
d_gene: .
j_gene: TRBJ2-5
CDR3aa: CASSYKPLRFETQYF
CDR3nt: TGTGCCAGCAGTTACAAACCCTTGAGGTTTGAGACCCAGTACTTC

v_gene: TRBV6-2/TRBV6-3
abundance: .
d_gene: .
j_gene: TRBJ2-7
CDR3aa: CASRDLTVVYEQYF
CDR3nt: TGTGCCAGCAGGGACTTAACTGTTGTCTACGAGCAGTACTTC

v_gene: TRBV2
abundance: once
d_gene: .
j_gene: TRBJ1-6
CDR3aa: CASLLGLENSPLHF
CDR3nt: TGTGCCAGCCTTCTAGGTTTAGAAAATTCACCCCTCCACTTT

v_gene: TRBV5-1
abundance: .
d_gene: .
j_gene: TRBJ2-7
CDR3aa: CASSDGRGGNEQYF
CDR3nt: TGCGCCAGCAGCGATGGACGGGGTGGCAACGAGCAGTACTTC

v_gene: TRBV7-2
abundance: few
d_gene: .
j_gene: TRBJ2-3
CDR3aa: CASSTSSEVADTQYF
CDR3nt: TGTGCCAGCAGCACCTCTAGCGAGGTGGCAGATACGCAGTATTTT

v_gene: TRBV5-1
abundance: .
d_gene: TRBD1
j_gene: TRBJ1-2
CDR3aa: CASSTGTGLYGYTF
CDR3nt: TGCGCCAGCAGCACAGGGACAGGGCTATATGGCTACACCTTC

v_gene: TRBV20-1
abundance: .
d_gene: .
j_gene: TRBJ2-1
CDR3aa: CSASRGGTYNEQFF
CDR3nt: TGCAGTGCTAGTCGTGGGGGAACGTACAATGAGCAGTTCTTC

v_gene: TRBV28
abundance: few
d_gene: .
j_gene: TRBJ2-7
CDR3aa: CASSLYTGGSYEQYF
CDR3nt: TGTGCCAGCAGTTTATATACGGGTGGCTCCTACGAGCAGTACTTC

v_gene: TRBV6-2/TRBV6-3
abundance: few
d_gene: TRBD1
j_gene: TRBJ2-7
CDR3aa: CASSRGAQGPAYEQYF
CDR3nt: TGTGCCAGCAGTAGAGGCGCACAGGGGCCAGCCTACGAGCAGTACTTC

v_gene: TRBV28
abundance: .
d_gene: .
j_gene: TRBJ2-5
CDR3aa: CASSYEGTYNEQYF
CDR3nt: TGTGCCAGCAGTTATGAGGGAACCTACAATGAGCAGTACTTC

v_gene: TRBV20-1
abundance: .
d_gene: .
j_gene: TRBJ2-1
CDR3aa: CSARKKGEQFF
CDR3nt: TGCAGTGCTAGAAAGAAAGGGGAGCAGTTCTTC

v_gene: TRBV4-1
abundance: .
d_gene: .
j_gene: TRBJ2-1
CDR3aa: CASSQAARRNEQFF
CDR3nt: TGCGCCAGCAGCCAAGCGGCCAGGCGGAATGAGCAGTTCTTC

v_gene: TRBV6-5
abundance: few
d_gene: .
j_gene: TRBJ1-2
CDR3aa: CADLSEGGYGYTF
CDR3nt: TGTGCCGACCTATCGGAGGGCGGCTATGGCTACACCTTC

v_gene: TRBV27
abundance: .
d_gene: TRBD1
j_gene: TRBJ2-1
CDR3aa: CASSLLRDRGGNEQFF
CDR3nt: TGTGCCAGCAGTTTACTCCGGGACAGGGGGGGCAATGAGCAGTTCTTC

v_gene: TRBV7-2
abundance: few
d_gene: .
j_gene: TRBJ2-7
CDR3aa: CASSREVPGYSSYEQYF
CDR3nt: TGTGCCAGCAGCCGAGAGGTCCCAGGGTATAGCTCCTACGAGCAGTACTTC

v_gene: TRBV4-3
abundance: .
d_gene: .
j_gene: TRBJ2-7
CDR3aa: CASSQAVSGAYEQYF
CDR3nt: TGCGCCAGCAGCCAAGCCGTGTCAGGGGCTTACGAGCAGTACTTC

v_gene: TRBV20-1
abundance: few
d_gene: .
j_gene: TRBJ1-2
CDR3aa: CSASRMADGYTF
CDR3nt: TGCAGTGCTTCGAGGATGGCGGATGGCTACACCTTC

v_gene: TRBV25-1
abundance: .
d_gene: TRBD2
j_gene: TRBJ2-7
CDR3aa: CASSGPTSGLYEQYF
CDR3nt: TGTGCCAGCAGTGGACCGACTAGCGGCCTCTACGAGCAGTACTTC

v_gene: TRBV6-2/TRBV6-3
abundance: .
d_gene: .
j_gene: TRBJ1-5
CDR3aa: CASSDRTNQPQHF
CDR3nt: TGTGCCAGCAGTGACCGGACGAATCAGCCCCAGCATTTT

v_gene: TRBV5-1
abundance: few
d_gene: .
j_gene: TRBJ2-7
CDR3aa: CASSSVGQSYEQYF
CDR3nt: TGCGCCAGCAGCTCGGTAGGACAGTCCTACGAGCAGTACTTC

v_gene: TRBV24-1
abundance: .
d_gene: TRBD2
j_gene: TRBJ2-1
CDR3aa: CATSDQHSGGARGEQFF
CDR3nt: TGTGCCACCAGTGATCAACATAGCGGGGGGGCGAGAGGTGAGCAGTTCTTC

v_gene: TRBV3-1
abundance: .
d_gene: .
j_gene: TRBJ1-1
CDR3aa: CASSQDEYLNTEAFF
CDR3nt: TGTGCCAGCAGCCAAGATGAGTATCTGAACACTGAAGCTTTCTTT

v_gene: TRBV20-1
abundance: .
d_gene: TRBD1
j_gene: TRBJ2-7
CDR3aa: CSARLLTGGRNEQYF
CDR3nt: TGCAGTGCTAGACTTCTTACAGGGGGCCGGAACGAGCAGTACTTC

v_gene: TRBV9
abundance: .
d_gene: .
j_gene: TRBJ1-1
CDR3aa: CASSVEQGLSEAFF
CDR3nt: TGTGCCAGCAGCGTAGAGCAGGGGCTTAGTGAAGCTTTCTTT

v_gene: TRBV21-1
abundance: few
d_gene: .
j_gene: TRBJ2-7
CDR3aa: CASSKERDRGYYEQYF
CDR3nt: TGTGCCAGCAGCAAAGAACGGGACAGGGGTTACTACGAGCAGTACTTC

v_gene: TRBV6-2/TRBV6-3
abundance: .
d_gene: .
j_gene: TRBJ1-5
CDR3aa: CASSYTWGGQPQHF
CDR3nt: TGTGCCAGCAGTTACACATGGGGCGGTCAGCCCCAGCATTTT

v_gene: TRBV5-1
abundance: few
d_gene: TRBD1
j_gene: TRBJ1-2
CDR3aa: CASSFGTVGGTGYGYTF
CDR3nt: TGCGCCAGCAGCTTCGGGACAGTAGGGGGGACTGGCTATGGCTACACCTTC